One sample yielded the 13 T cell receptor beta chains listed below, sequenced in a study of blood T cell repertoires in COVID-19 (dated by TCRdb to the early 2020s). Library preparation employed the immunoSEQ multiplex PCR assay. TCRdb re-hosts the immuneACCESS table, in-frame sequences only. Its copies lack some clones; in the studies checked, an unresolved V gene accounts for under half of them, and the cause for the rest is not known. For this sample there are over 150,000 clones; 80% to 90% appear just once. Of the sample, around 14% is held by the ten largest clones. Input material: peripheral blood. These TCRs come from a human donor in a cohort sampled during active COVID-19.

The rearrangement uses TRBV7-2 and TRBJ1-2, with 9 bases fitting TRBD1. Germline-derived CDR1 and CDR2 are SGHTA and FQGNSA. The CDR3 totals 13 residues. The trim removed 4 bases at V and 6 bases at J, leaving 3 bases unmatched. The CDR3 DNA sequence: TGTGCCAGCAGCTGGACAGGGGACGATGGCTACACCTTC. It yields the protein CASSWTGDDGYTF.

This chain links TRBV19 with TRBJ1-1; TRBD1 matches at 7 bases. Germline V gene data show CDR1 as LNHDA and CDR2 as SQIVND (reference sequence). This CDR3 has 14 residues. The junction had 4 bases not matched to a gene; V was cut back by 5 bases and J by 1 base. The CDR3 DNA reads TGTGCCAGTAGTGCCCACAGGGGGAACACTGAAGCTTTCTTT. Its translation is CASSAHRGNTEAFF.

This clone was seen only a few times. CDR3 sequence: CASSPGTGGLGGNQPQHF. The DNA for the CDR3 is TGTGCCAGCAGCCCCGGGACAGGGGGCTTAGGGGGCAATCAGCCCCAGCATTTT. The chain recombines TRBV7-9 with TRBJ1-5, with 12 bases identical to TRBD1. CDR1 SEHNR and CDR2 FQNEAQ come from the germline V gene (reference sequence). Trimming removed 5 bases from V and 2 bases from J; junction bases left unmatched: 10. The CDR3 spans 18 residues.

The chain employs TRBV2 and TRBJ2-3, with TRBD2 matching 13 bases. Germline values: CDR1 SNHLY, CDR2 FYNNEI. J lost 6 bases, V lost 6 bases, and 6 bases had no gene match. The CDR3 sequence is 15 residues long. Here the CDR3 reads CASRMTSGRLDTQYF. The CDR3 coding sequence is TGTGCCAGCAGAATGACTAGCGGGAGGTTGGATACGCAGTATTTT.

The chain combines TRBV6-6 with TRBJ1-1; D perhaps matches TRBD1 (5 bases). Trimming pared 6 bases from V and 3 bases from J, leaving 11 bases between. Germline values: CDR1 MNHNY, CDR2 SVGAGI (reference sequence). The CDR3 totals 13 residues. DNA of the CDR3: TGTGCCAGCAGCCGACAGCGCTACACTGAAGCTTTCTTT. This gives the protein CASSRQRYTEAFF.

The chain employs TRBV2 and TRBJ2-7, with TRBD1 matching 10 bases. The V gene's germline CDR1 is SNHLY and CDR2 FYNNEI. This CDR3 comprises 14 residues. Trimming cost V 6 bases and J 5 bases; bases outside gene matches: 7. The DNA of the CDR3 is TGTGCCAGCAGCGCGGACAGGGGGTCCAACGAGCAGTACTTC. It specifies CASSADRGSNEQYF.

The gene calls are TRBV11-2 and TRBJ1-1; the D gene is possibly TRBD1 (6 bases). The CDR3 runs 15 residues. With 0 bases removed from V and 5 bases from J, the gap between germline ends came to 13 bases. Germline CDR1 is SGHAT and CDR2 is FQNNGV. The CDR3 loop is CASSLETQGSTEAFF. In DNA, the CDR3 is TGTGCCAGCAGCTTAGAAACACAGGGAAGTACTGAAGCTTTCTTT.

This sequence joins TRBV3-1 (or the pseudogene TRBV3-2) and TRBJ1-2; tentatively, D is TRBD1 (5 bases). In germline, CDR1 is LGHDT, CDR2 YNNKEL (reference sequence). The V end lost 5 bases, the J end lost 7 bases, and 17 bases lay between the germline ends. The CDR3 length is 14 residues. CDR3 sequence (DNA): TGTGCCAGCAGCAAGACAGAATACTATAGTGGCTACACCTTC. Amino acid sequence: CASSKTEYYSGYTF.

This sequence joins TRBV28 and TRBJ2-3; D might be TRBD1 (6 bases). In germline, CDR1 is MDHEN, CDR2 SYDVKM. This CDR3 contains 15 residues. V lost 2 bases to trimming and J lost 0 bases, with 9 bases between them. Here the CDR3 DNA reads TGTGCCAGCAGTTTAGGGACACTTAGCACAGATACGCAGTATTTT. It translates to CASSLGTLSTDTQYF.

This rearrangement joins TRBV3-1 (or the pseudogene TRBV3-2) to TRBJ1-4; 7 positions agree with TRBD1. After removal of 4 bases from V and 7 bases from J, the junction contained 6 bases not matched to a gene. The CDR3 covers 14 residues. Germline CDR1 LGHDT, CDR2 YNNKEL (reference sequence). CDR3 loop: CASSPRQGVEKLFF. In DNA, the CDR3 is TGTGCCAGCAGCCCCAGACAGGGTGTTGAAAAACTGTTTTTT.

The V gene is TRBV2, the J gene TRBJ2-5; TRBD1 might be the D (5 bases). This CDR3 comprises 13 residues. Germline assignment: CDR1 SNHLY and CDR2 FYNNEI. V dropped 7 bases and J dropped 5 bases, with 14 bases sitting between them. The CDR3 DNA reads TGTGCCAGCACCAGGACCCCAGGGGAGACCCAGTACTTC. Its protein product is CASTRTPGETQYF.

V usage is TRBV24-1 and J usage is TRBJ1-5; D call uncertain. V lost 3 bases, J lost 4 bases, and 15 bases lay in between. Germline V lookup: CDR1 KGHDR, CDR2 SFDVKD. This CDR3 contains 16 residues. The DNA of the CDR3 is TGTGCCACCAGTGATGGTCAGGCAGGTAGAAATCAGCCCCAGCATTTT. This encodes CATSDGQAGRNQPQHF.

The chain joins TRBV28 to TRBJ1-1; no clear D. CDR1 and CDR2 (germline): MDHEN, SYDVKM. V dropped 5 bases and J dropped 1 base, with 14 bases sitting between them. This CDR3 contains 15 residues. CDR3 protein: CASSPTPHRNTEAFF. In nucleotides, the CDR3 is TGTGCCAGCAGTCCCACCCCCCACAGGAACACTGAAGCTTTCTTT.